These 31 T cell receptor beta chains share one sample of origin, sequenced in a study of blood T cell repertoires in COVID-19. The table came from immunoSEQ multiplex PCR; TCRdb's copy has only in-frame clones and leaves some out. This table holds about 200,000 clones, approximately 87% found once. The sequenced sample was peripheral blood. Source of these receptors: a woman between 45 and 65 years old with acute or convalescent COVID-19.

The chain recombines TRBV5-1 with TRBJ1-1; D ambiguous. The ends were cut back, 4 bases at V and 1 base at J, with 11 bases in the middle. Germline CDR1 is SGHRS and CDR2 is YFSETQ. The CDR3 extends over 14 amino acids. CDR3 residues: CASSPQSTNTEAFF. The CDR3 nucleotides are TGCGCCAGCAGCCCCCAGTCCACGAACACTGAAGCTTTCTTT.

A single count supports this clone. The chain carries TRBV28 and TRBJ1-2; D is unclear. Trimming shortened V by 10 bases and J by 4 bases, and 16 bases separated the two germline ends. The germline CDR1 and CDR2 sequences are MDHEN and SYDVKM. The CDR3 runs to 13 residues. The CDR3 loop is CATEGNSLYGYTF. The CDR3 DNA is TGTGCCACCGAAGGTAATAGCCTCTATGGCTACACCTTC.

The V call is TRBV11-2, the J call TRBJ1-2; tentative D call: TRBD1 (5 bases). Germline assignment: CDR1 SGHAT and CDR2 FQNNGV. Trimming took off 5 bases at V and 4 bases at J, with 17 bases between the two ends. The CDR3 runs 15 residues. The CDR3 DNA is TGTGCCAGCAGCCCAAATGGGGCAGTAGGCTATGGCTACACCTTC. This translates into CASSPNGAVGYGYTF.

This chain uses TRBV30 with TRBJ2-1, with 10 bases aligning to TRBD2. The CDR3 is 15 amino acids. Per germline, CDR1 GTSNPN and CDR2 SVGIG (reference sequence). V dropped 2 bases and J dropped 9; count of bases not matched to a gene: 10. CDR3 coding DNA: TGTGCCTGGAGTTCGCGGCTAGCGGGAGTCGGTGAGCAGTTCTTC. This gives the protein CAWSSRLAGVGEQFF. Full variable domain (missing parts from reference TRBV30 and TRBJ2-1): SQTIHQWPATLVQPVGSPLSLECTVEGTSNPNLYWYRQAAGRGLQLLFYSVGIGQISSEVPQNLSASRPQDRQFILSSKKLLLSDSGFYLCAWSSRLAGVGEQFFGPGTRLTVL.

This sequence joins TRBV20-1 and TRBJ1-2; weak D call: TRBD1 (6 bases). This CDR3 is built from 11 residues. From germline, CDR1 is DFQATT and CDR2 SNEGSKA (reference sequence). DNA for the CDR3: TGCAGCCCCTACAGGGAGTATGGCTACACCTTC. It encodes CSPYREYGYTF.

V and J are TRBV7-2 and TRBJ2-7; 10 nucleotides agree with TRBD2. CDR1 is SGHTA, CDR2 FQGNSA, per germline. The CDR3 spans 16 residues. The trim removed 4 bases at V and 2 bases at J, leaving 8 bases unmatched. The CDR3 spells CASSSLLAGITYEQYF. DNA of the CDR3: TGTGCCAGCAGCTCATTACTAGCGGGAATTACCTACGAGCAGTACTTC.

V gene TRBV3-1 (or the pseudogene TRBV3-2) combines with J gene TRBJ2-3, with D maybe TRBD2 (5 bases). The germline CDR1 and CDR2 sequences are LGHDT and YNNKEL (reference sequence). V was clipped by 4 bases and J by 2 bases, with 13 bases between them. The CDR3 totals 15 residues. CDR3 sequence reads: CASSPRSRDTDTQYF. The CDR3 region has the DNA TGTGCCAGCAGCCCGAGGTCGAGGGACACAGATACGCAGTATTTT.

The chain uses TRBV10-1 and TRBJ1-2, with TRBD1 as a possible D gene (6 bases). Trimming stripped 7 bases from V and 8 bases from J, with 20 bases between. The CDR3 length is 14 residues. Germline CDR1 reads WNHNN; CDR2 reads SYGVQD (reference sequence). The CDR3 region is CASTLLTGLSGYTF. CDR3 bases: TGCGCCAGCACCCTCTTAACAGGGTTGAGCGGCTACACCTTC.

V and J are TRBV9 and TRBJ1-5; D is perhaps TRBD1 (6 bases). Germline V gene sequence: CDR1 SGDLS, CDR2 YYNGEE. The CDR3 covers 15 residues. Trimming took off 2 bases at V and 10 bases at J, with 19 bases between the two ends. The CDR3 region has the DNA TGTGCCAGCAGCGTGACTACAGGGAGGGCCGAACCCCAGCATTTT. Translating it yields CASSVTTGRAEPQHF. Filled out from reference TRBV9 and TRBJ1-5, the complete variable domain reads DSGVTQTPKHLITATGQRVTLRCSPRSGDLSVYWYQQSLDQGLQFLIQYYNGEERAKGNILERFSAQQFPDLHSELNLSSLELGDSALYFCASSVTTGRAEPQHFGDGTRLSIL.

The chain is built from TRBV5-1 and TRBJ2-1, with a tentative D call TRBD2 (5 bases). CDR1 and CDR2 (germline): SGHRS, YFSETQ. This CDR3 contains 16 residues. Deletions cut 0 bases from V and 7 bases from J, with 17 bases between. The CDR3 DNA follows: TGCGCCAGCAGCTTGGAGTGGGCTAGCCGTGGGAATGAGCAGTTCTTC. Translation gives CASSLEWASRGNEQFF.

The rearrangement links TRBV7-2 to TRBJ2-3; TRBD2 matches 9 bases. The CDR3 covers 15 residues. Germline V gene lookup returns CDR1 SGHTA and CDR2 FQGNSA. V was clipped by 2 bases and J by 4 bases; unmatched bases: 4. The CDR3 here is CASSLKAGGADTQYF. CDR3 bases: TGTGCCAGCAGCTTAAAAGCGGGGGGAGCAGATACGCAGTATTTT.

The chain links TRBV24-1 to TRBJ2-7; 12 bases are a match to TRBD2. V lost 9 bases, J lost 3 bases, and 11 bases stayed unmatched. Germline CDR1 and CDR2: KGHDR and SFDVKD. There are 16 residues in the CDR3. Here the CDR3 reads CATASGLAGGIYEQYF. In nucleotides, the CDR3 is TGTGCCACCGCCTCGGGGCTAGCGGGAGGGATCTACGAGCAGTACTTC.

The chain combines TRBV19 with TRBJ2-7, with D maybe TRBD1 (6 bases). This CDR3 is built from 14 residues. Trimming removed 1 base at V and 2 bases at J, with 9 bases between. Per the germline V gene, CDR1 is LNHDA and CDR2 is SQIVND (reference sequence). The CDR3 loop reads CASSIVTGAYEQYF. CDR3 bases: TGTGCCAGTAGTATAGTGACAGGAGCCTACGAGCAGTACTTC. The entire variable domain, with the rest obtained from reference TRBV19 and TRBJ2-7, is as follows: DGGITQSPKYLFRKEGQNVTLSCEQNLNHDAMYWYRQDPGQGLRLIYYSQIVNDFQKGDIAEGYSVSREKKESFPLTVTSAQKNPTAFYLCASSIVTGAYEQYFGPGTRLTVT.

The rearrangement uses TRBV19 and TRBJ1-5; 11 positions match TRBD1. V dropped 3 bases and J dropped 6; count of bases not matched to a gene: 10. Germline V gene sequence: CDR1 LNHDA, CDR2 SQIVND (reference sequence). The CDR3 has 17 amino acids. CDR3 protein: CASSMGIRDRGTQPQHF. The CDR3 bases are TGTGCCAGTAGTATGGGGATCCGGGACAGGGGGACTCAGCCCCAGCATTTT.

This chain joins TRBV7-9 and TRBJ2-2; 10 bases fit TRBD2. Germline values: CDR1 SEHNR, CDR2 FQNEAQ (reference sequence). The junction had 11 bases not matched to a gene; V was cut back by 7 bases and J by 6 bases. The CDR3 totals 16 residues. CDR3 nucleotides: TGTGCCAGCATCCATAGCGGGAGGCCCCTGGCCGGGGAGCTGTTTTTT. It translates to CASIHSGRPLAGELFF.

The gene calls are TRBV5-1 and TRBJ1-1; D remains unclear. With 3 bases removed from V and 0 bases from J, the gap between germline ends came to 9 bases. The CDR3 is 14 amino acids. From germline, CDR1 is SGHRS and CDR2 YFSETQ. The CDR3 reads CASSSSVVNTEAFF. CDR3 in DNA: TGCGCCAGCAGCTCTTCGGTGGTGAACACTGAAGCTTTCTTT.

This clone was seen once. The CDR3 sequence: CASSYLRTSYNEQFF. In DNA form, the CDR3 reads TGTGCCAGCAGTTACCTTCGGACATCCTACAATGAGCAGTTCTTC. The J gene is TRBJ2-1, the V gene TRBV6-2 or TRBV6-3, with D tentatively TRBD1 (5 bases). Germline-derived CDR1 and CDR2 are MNHEY and SVGEGT. The CDR3 sequence is 15 residues long. V lost 2 bases to trimming and J lost 1 base, with 9 bases between them.

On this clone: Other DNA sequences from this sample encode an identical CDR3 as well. The DNA for the CDR3 is TGTGCCAGCAGCTTCGGAGCGAACACCGGGGAGCTGTTTTTT. Its translation: CASSFGANTGELFF. The rearrangement joins TRBV5-4 to TRBJ2-2, with unresolved D. The CDR3 runs 14 residues. Trimming removed 2 bases at V and 0 bases at J, with 5 bases between. Germline-derived CDR1 and CDR2 are SGHNT and YYREEE (reference sequence).

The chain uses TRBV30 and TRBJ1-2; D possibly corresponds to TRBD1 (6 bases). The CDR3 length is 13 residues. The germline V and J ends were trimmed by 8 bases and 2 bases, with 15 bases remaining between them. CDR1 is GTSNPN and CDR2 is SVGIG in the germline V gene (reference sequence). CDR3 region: CAGLRGANYGYTF. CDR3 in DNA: TGTGCCGGACTCCGGGGGGCAAACTATGGCTACACCTTC.

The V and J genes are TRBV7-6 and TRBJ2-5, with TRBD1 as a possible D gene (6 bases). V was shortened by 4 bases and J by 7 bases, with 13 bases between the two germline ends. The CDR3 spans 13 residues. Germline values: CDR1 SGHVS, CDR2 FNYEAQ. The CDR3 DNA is TGTGCCAGCAGCTATGGGGGCGAGGGGACCCAGTACTTC. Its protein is CASSYGGEGTQYF.

The CDR3 DNA sequence: TGCAGCGTTGTTATGGACAGGGATTACAATGAGCAGTTCTTC. Protein sequence: CSVVMDRDYNEQFF. The V gene is TRBV29-1, the J gene TRBJ2-1; TRBD1 matches at 8 bases. Germline V CDR1 and CDR2: SQVTM, ANQGSEA. The CDR3 has 14 residues. The V and J ends lost 4 bases and 4 bases, in that order; junction bases with no gene match: 6.

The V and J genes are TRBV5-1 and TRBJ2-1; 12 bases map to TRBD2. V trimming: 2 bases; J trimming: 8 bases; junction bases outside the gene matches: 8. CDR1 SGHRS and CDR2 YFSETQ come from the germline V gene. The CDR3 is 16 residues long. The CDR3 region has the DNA TGCGCCAGCAGCTTCGCCATGACTAGCGGGGGCTATGAGCAGTTCTTC. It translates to CASSFAMTSGGYEQFF.

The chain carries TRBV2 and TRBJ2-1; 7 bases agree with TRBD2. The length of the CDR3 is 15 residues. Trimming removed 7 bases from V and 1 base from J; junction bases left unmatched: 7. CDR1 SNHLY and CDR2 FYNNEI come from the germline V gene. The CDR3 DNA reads TGTGCCAGCAAGATATCGGGGGGATCCTACAATGAGCAGTTCTTC. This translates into CASKISGGSYNEQFF.

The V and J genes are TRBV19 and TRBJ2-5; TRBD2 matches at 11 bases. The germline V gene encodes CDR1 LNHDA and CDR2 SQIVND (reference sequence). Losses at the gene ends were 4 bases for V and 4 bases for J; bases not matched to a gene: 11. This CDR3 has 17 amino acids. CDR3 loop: CASSSSGRAWGRETQYF. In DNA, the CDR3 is TGTGCCAGTAGTAGTAGCGGGAGGGCCTGGGGGAGAGAGACCCAGTACTTC.

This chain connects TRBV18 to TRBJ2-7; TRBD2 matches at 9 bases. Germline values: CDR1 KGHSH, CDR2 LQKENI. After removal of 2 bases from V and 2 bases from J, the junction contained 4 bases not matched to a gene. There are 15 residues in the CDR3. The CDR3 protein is CASSPRTSDTYEQYF. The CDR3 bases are TGTGCCAGCTCACCAAGGACTAGCGACACCTACGAGCAGTACTTC. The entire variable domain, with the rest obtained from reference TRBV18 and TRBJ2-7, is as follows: NAGVMQNPRHLVRRRGQEARLRCSPMKGHSHVYWYRQLPEEGLKFMVYLQKENIIDESGMPKERFSAEFPKEGPSILRIQQVVRGDSAAYFCASSPRTSDTYEQYFGPGTRLTVT.

Written as DNA, the CDR3 is TGTGCCAGCAGCTTGTCGGGGGAGCGGAGGGGCCAAGAGACCCAGTACTTC. Translated, it gives CASSLSGERRGQETQYF. The V gene is TRBV5-8, the J gene TRBJ2-5; the D gene is possibly TRBD2 (6 bases). CDR1 is SGHTS, CDR2 YDEGEE, per germline. Trimming pared 1 base from V and 1 base from J, leaving 17 bases between. There are 17 residues in the CDR3.

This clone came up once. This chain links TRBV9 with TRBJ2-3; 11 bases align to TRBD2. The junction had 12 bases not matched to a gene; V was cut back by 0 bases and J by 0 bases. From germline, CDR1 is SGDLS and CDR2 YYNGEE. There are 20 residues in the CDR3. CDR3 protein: CASSVVGLAASIYSTDTQYF. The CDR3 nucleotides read TGTGCCAGCAGCGTAGTGGGACTAGCGGCATCCATCTATAGCACAGATACGCAGTATTTT.

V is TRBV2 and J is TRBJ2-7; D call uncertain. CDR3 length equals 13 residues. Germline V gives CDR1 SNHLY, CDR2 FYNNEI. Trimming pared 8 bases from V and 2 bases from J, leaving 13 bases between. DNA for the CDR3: TGTGCCAGCGGTATGGCGGCTCCCTACGAGCAGTACTTC. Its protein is CASGMAAPYEQYF.

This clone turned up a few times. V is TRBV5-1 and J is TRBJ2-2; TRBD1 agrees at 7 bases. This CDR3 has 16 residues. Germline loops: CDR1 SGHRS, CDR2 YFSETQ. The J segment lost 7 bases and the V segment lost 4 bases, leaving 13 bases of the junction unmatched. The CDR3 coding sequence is TGCGCCAGCAGCCCAGACCGGGACAGAGTCGGCGGGGAGCTGTTTTTT. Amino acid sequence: CASSPDRDRVGGELFF.

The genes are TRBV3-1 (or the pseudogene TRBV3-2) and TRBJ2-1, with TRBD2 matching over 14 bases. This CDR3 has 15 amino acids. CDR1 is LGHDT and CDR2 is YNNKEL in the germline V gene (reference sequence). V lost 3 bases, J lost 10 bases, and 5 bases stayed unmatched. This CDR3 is CASSQTSGGAWEQFF. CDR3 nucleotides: TGTGCCAGCAGCCAGACTAGCGGGGGGGCGTGGGAGCAGTTCTTC.

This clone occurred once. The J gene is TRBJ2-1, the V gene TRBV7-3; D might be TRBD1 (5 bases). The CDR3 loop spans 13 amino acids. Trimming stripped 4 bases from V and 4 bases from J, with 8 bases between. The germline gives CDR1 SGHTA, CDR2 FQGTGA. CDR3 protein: CASSSQGYNEQFF. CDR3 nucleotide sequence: TGTGCCAGCAGCTCCCAGGGTTACAATGAGCAGTTCTTC. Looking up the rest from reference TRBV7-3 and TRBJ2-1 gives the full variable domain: GAGVSQTPSNKVTEKGKYVELRCDPISGHTALYWYRQSLGQGPEFLIYFQGTGAADDSGLPNDRFFAVRPEGSVSTLKIQRTERGDSAVYLCASSSQGYNEQFFGPGTRLTVL.